The 17 T cell receptor beta chains below were found in one sample sequenced in a study of blood T cell repertoires in COVID-19. TCRdb's copy holds only in-frame clones and misses some; the assay was immunoSEQ multiplex PCR. Among 130,000 to 150,000 clones listed, approximately 80% were seen once. Sequencing was done on a sample of peripheral blood. The receptors shown here come from a woman aged 40 to 50 with active or convalescent COVID-19.

The V gene is TRBV3-1 (or the pseudogene TRBV3-2), the J gene TRBJ2-7, with 10 bases lining up with TRBD1. V dropped 0 bases and J dropped 5; count of bases not matched to a gene: 10. There are 17 residues in the CDR3. Germline CDR1 reads LGHDT; CDR2 reads YNNKEL (reference sequence). The DNA of the CDR3 is TGTGCCAGCAGCCAAGATCAGGGGGACAGGGGTTTCGACGAGCAGTACTTC. This gives the protein CASSQDQGDRGFDEQYF.

The chain couples TRBV2 to TRBJ2-1, with D perhaps TRBD1 (5 bases). The CDR3 runs to 15 residues. The ends were cut back, 3 bases at V and 4 bases at J, with 13 bases in the middle. CDR1 and CDR2 from the germline V gene are SNHLY and FYNNEI. CDR3 sequence (DNA): TGTGCCAGCAGTGATAGGCAGGGCGGTTACAATGAGCAGTTCTTC. Protein product: CASSDRQGGYNEQFF.

The chain is built from TRBV4-2 and TRBJ1-6, with D perhaps TRBD1 (5 bases). Looked up from germline, CDR1 is LGHNA and CDR2 is YNFKEQ. Trimming removed 0 bases from V and 9 bases from J, with 12 bases in between. The CDR3 runs to 15 residues. The CDR3 reads CASSQDEQARSPLHF. In nucleotides, the CDR3 is TGTGCCAGCAGCCAAGATGAACAGGCGCGTTCACCCCTCCACTTT.

The chain links TRBV24-1 to TRBJ2-1; 7 bases match TRBD1. From germline, CDR1 is KGHDR and CDR2 SFDVKD. The V gene end was trimmed by 9 bases and the J gene end by 7 bases; junction bases not matched to a gene: 11. The CDR3 runs 14 residues. CDR3 nucleotides: TGTGCCACCGCGGACCGGGACAGTAAAAATGAGCAGTTCTTC. This translates into CATADRDSKNEQFF.

This clone was recorded only once. One junction end does not reproduce the germline sequence, and a read error may be involved. The CDR3 DNA is TGTGCCATCAGTGAGGAGGGCAGGATGAACACCGGGGAGTTGTTTTTT. This sequence encodes CAISEEGRMNTGELFF. The rearrangement uses TRBV10-3 and TRBJ2-2, with D perhaps TRBD2 (5 bases). Germline loops: CDR1 ENHRY, CDR2 SYGVKD. The CDR3 has 16 residues.

J is TRBJ1-6 and V is TRBV4-1, with 7 bases that match TRBD1. There are 17 residues in the CDR3. The germline gives CDR1 MGHRA, CDR2 YSYEKL. With V trimmed by 0 bases and J by 7 bases, 9 bases remained unmatched. The CDR3 nucleotides read TGCGCCAGCAGCCAAGAGCGGACAGGTGGATGGAATTCACCCCTCCACTTT. Its protein product is CASSQERTGGWNSPLHF.

V usage is TRBV10-3 and J usage is TRBJ1-1; maybe TRBD1 (6 bases). V gave up 5 bases and J gave up 5 bases, with 12 bases separating them. This CDR3 region has 13 residues. Germline CDR1 ENHRY, CDR2 SYGVKD. CDR3: CAISPTGRTEAFF. In nucleotides, the CDR3 is TGTGCCATCAGTCCTACAGGGCGGACTGAAGCTTTCTTT.

The chain carries TRBV18 and TRBJ2-1, with TRBD2 matching over 7 bases. Germline values: CDR1 KGHSH, CDR2 LQKENI. The trim removed 2 bases at V and 7 bases at J, leaving 8 bases unmatched. The CDR3 contains 15 residues. The CDR3 spells CASSPIAGAGNEQFF. CDR3 bases: TGTGCCAGCTCACCAATAGCGGGTGCGGGGAATGAGCAGTTCTTC.

The chain joins TRBV5-1 to TRBJ1-1, with 10 bases that match TRBD1. V was pared by 1 base and J by 1 base, with 1 base of the junction left unmatched. The CDR3 runs 15 residues. Germline CDR1 SGHRS, CDR2 YFSETQ. For the CDR3, the DNA is TGCGCCAGCAGCTTGTGGACAGGGGGGAACACTGAAGCTTTCTTT. Encoded protein: CASSLWTGGNTEAFF.

The chain uses TRBV29-1 and TRBJ1-1; D not certain. The CDR3 totals 14 residues. Per the germline V gene, CDR1 is SQVTM and CDR2 is ANQGSEA. Trimming shortened V by 0 bases and J by 4 bases, and 12 bases separated the two germline ends. CDR3 loop: CSVEERTLLTEAFF. CDR3 in DNA: TGCAGCGTTGAAGAGAGAACGCTACTCACTGAAGCTTTCTTT.

The CDR3 nucleotides read TGCGCCAGCAGCCAAGATCGTCTCCGCAGGTCCAACTATGGCTACACCTTC. Translation gives CASSQDRLRRSNYGYTF. The chain recombines TRBV4-1 with TRBJ1-2; no firm D call. Germline V lookup: CDR1 MGHRA, CDR2 YSYEKL. The CDR3 consists of 17 residues. Trimming took off 0 bases at V and 2 bases at J, with 16 bases between the two ends.

The chain joins TRBV29-1 to TRBJ1-6, with D possibly TRBD1 on 5 matching bases. The CDR3 is 20 amino acids. The V end was cut by 0 bases, the J end by 1 base, with 22 bases between. CDR1 and CDR2 from the germline V gene are SQVTM and ANQGSEA. The CDR3 loop is CSVEDFATDRGRSYNSPLHF. CDR3 in DNA: TGCAGCGTTGAAGATTTCGCGACGGACCGGGGGAGATCCTATAATTCACCCCTCCACTTT. Full variable domain (missing parts from reference TRBV29-1 and TRBJ1-6): SAVISQKPSRDICQRGTSLTIQCQVDSQVTMMFWYRQQPGQSLTLIATANQGSEATYESGFVIDKFPISRPNLTFSTLTVSNMSPEDSSIYLCSVEDFATDRGRSYNSPLHFGNGTRLTVT.

This clone was observed many times. V gene TRBV5-1 combines with J gene TRBJ1-3, with 8 bases identical to TRBD1. The V gene end was trimmed by 3 bases and the J gene end by 6 bases; junction bases not matched to a gene: 14. The germline V gene encodes CDR1 SGHRS and CDR2 YFSETQ. This CDR3 comprises 17 residues. The CDR3 DNA follows: TGCGCCAGCAGCTCAGGGGGGACAGGTCGACTGGCAAACACCATATATTTT. Its protein is CASSSGGTGRLANTIYF.

The rearrangement uses TRBV19 and TRBJ1-6; 7 positions match TRBD1. With 3 bases clipped from V and 8 bases from J, the junction kept 10 bases outside the gene matches. CDR1 LNHDA and CDR2 SQIVND come from the germline V gene (reference sequence). CDR3 length equals 16 residues. DNA for the CDR3: TGTGCCAGTAGTATTTCCTCGACAGGGTCCTATTCACCCCTCCACTTT. Its protein is CASSISSTGSYSPLHF.

The chain employs TRBV3-1 (or the pseudogene TRBV3-2) and TRBJ1-1; D uncertain. Germline lookup yields CDR1 LGHDT and CDR2 YNNKEL (reference sequence). This CDR3 comprises 15 residues. The V gene lost 1 base and the J gene lost 0 bases, with 9 bases spanning the gap. Written as DNA, the CDR3 is TGTGCCAGCAGCCAAGCGGAGCGGTTGAACACTGAAGCTTTCTTT. Its protein product is CASSQAERLNTEAFF.

V and J are TRBV5-1 and TRBJ2-7; possible D gene TRBD2, 5 bases. CDR1 and CDR2 from the germline V gene are SGHRS and YFSETQ. This CDR3 has 14 amino acids. The V end lost 3 bases, the J end lost 7 bases, and 17 bases lay between the germline ends. CDR3 protein: CASSSPTSTGEQYF. The CDR3 nucleotides are TGCGCCAGCAGCTCCCCCACTAGTACGGGGGAGCAGTACTTC.

CDR3: CASSSQGNGYTF. CDR3 DNA sequence: TGTGCCAGCAGTTCCCAGGGAAACGGCTACACCTTC. The chain is built from TRBV27 and TRBJ1-2; tentatively, D is TRBD1 (5 bases). CDR1 is MNHEY and CDR2 is SMNVEV in the germline V gene (reference sequence). V lost 4 bases and J lost 8, with 11 bases in between. CDR3 size: 12 residues.